The 10 T cell receptor beta chains listed next were all sequenced from one sample in a study of blood T cell repertoires in COVID-19. Here immunoSEQ multiplex PCR was the method, and the copy in TCRdb shows in-frame clones only, minus some. Here the sample spans about 44,000 clones, about 86% being singletons. Sequenced material: peripheral blood. The receptors stem from a human donor in a cohort sampled during active COVID-19.

This clone has only one observation. The chain combines TRBV4-3 with TRBJ1-4; 10 bases match TRBD1. Germline lookup yields CDR1 LGHNA and CDR2 YSLEER. Trimming took 7 bases from V and 7 from J; bases not matched to a gene: 3. The CDR3 is 13 residues long. The CDR3, as DNA: TGCGCCAGCAAGCGACAGGGGGCTGAAAAACTGTTTTTT. Protein product: CASKRQGAEKLFF.

This sequence joins TRBV19 and TRBJ2-5; 7 positions agree with TRBD1. Looked up from germline, CDR1 is LNHDA and CDR2 is SQIVND (reference sequence). V shed 3 bases and J 5 bases; nucleotides not matched to a gene: 3. This CDR3 has 13 amino acids. In DNA form, the CDR3 reads TGTGCCAGTAGTATTGGACAGGTTGAGACCCAGTACTTC. It translates to CASSIGQVETQYF. The full variable domain, rest sourced from reference TRBV19 and TRBJ2-5, is DGGITQSPKYLFRKEGQNVTLSCEQNLNHDAMYWYRQDPGQGLRLIYYSQIVNDFQKGDIAEGYSVSREKKESFPLTVTSAQKNPTAFYLCASSIGQVETQYFGPGTRLLVL.

The chain combines TRBV9 with TRBJ2-2; TRBD1 might be the D (5 bases). Trimming removed 0 bases from V and 6 bases from J, with 12 bases in between. This CDR3 has 15 amino acids. The germline CDR1 and CDR2 sequences are SGDLS and YYNGEE. The CDR3 DNA reads TGTGCCAGCAGCGTAGGGGGCCCTTTGGCCGGGGAGCTGTTTTTT. This codes for CASSVGGPLAGELFF.

The chain couples TRBV4-3 to TRBJ1-1; 9 bases are a match to TRBD1. Germline CDR1 is LGHNA and CDR2 is YSLEER. V shed 2 bases and J 6 bases; nucleotides not matched to a gene: 10. This CDR3 spans 16 amino acids. In DNA form, the CDR3 reads TGCGCCAGCAGCCAAAGAAGACAGGGGGTAGGGGCTGAAGCTTTCTTT. This codes for CASSQRRQGVGAEAFF.

This clone has a handful of counts. The rearrangement uses TRBV28 and TRBJ1-3, with unresolved D. This CDR3 contains 15 residues. Germline-derived CDR1 and CDR2 are MDHEN and SYDVKM. V was pared by 6 bases and J by 0 bases, with 12 bases between. CDR3 region: CASSPGWNSGNTIYF. The CDR3 nucleotides are TGTGCCAGCAGCCCCGGGTGGAACTCTGGAAACACCATATATTTT.

This clone has a handful of counts. The CDR3 sequence: CASSLTGGEGYGYTF. The DNA for the CDR3 is TGTGCCAGCAGCTTGACAGGGGGCGAAGGCTATGGCTACACCTTC. This chain uses TRBV7-3 with TRBJ1-2; 10 bases are a match to TRBD1. The V and J ends lost 3 bases and 4 bases, in that order; junction bases with no gene match: 5. CDR3 length: 15 residues. In germline, CDR1 is SGHTA, CDR2 FQGTGA. Filled out from reference TRBV7-3 and TRBJ1-2, the complete variable domain reads GAGVSQTPSNKVTEKGKYVELRCDPISGHTALYWYRQSLGQGPEFLIYFQGTGAADDSGLPNDRFFAVRPEGSVSTLKIQRTERGDSAVYLCASSLTGGEGYGYTFGSGTRLTVV.

The rearrangement joins TRBV19 to TRBJ1-5; 9 bases line up with TRBD1. Germline loops: CDR1 LNHDA, CDR2 SQIVND (reference sequence). The CDR3 spans 15 residues. The junction had 6 bases not matched to a gene; V was cut back by 3 bases and J by 6 bases. The CDR3 is CASSMGDREIQPQHF. DNA for the CDR3: TGTGCCAGTAGTATGGGGGACAGGGAGATTCAGCCCCAGCATTTT.

In its sample, this clone was seen many times. The genes are TRBV10-1 and TRBJ1-6, with D possibly TRBD1 on 6 matching bases. The CDR3 covers 13 residues. The germline CDR1 and CDR2 sequences are WNHNN and SYGVQD (reference sequence). Trimming cost V 6 bases and J 5 bases, with 8 bases left between them. The CDR3 sequence: CASRNRDNSPLHF. CDR3 in DNA: TGCGCCAGCAGAAACAGGGATAATTCACCCCTCCACTTT.

The chain combines TRBV30 with TRBJ1-1; 9 bases match TRBD1. The germline V gene has CDR1 GTSNPN and CDR2 SVGIG (reference sequence). This CDR3 comprises 15 residues. V trimming: 1 base; J trimming: 5 bases; junction bases outside the gene matches: 8. The CDR3 DNA is TGTGCCTGGAGTGACAGGGGGCGGGGAGGTACTGAAGCTTTCTTT. Translating gives CAWSDRGRGGTEAFF.

V is TRBV10-3 and J is TRBJ1-1; TRBD1 matches 9 bases. The CDR3 loop spans 16 amino acids. Germline V gene lookup returns CDR1 ENHRY and CDR2 SYGVKD. Trimming at V came to 6 bases and at J to 6 bases, leaving 14 bases not matched to a gene. In nucleotides, the CDR3 is TGTGCCATCAGAGATTTGACAGGGGGATCTGAGGCTGAAGCTTTCTTT. This gives the protein CAIRDLTGGSEAEAFF.